Below are 27 T cell receptor beta chains sequenced from a single sample in a study of blood T cell repertoires in COVID-19. Measured with immunoSEQ multiplex PCR; TCRdb has only the in-frame clones, and not every one. This sample has approximately 210,000 clones, with around 86% found just once. Sequencing was done on a sample of PBMCs or T cells enriched from blood (not recorded which). These receptor sequences come from a woman aged 45-59 years with acute COVID-19.

This chain uses TRBV5-5 with TRBJ2-2, with D perhaps matching TRBD1 (5 bases). The germline V gene has CDR1 SGHKS and CDR2 YYEKEE (reference sequence). The CDR3 has 13 residues. CDR3 region: CATWGANTGELFF. As DNA, the CDR3 is TGTGCGACGTGGGGCGCGAACACCGGGGAGCTGTTTTTT.

Comment on this clone: A much larger clone differs by one base, so this may be a read error. The chain links TRBV7-6 to TRBJ1-1, with 7 bases aligning to TRBD1. Germline CDR1 is SGHVS and CDR2 is FNYEAQ. V shed 5 bases, J shed 3 bases, and the junction held 3 bases outside the gene matches. This CDR3 has 13 amino acids. The CDR3 spells CASSQQGYTEAFF. The CDR3 DNA follows: TGTGCCAGCAGCCAACAGGGGTACACTGAAGCTTTCTTT.

This sequence joins TRBV6-5 and TRBJ1-5, with D hard to call. V lost 0 bases and J lost 6, with 9 bases in between. Germline V gene lookup returns CDR1 MNHEY and CDR2 SVGAGI. The CDR3 loop spans 14 amino acids. CDR3 nucleotides: TGTGCCAGCAGTTACTCGGGCCCCCCTCAGCCCCAGCATTTT. Translated, it gives CASSYSGPPQPQHF.

The chain joins TRBV7-2 to TRBJ1-2; D may be TRBD1 (5 bases). Germline lookup yields CDR1 SGHTA and CDR2 FQGNSA. Trimming pared 1 base from V and 1 base from J, leaving 16 bases between. CDR3 length: 17 residues. This CDR3 is CASSLGPGSVINYGYTF. Written as DNA, the CDR3 is TGTGCCAGCAGCTTAGGCCCAGGGTCAGTCATTAACTATGGCTACACCTTC.

This chain joins TRBV6-2 or TRBV6-3 and TRBJ1-2; 7 nucleotides align to TRBD1. The CDR3 has 14 residues. V was clipped by 6 bases and J by 4 bases; unmatched bases: 8. CDR1 is MNHEY, CDR2 SVGEGT, per germline. The CDR3: CASSPGTAIYGYTF. The CDR3 DNA reads TGTGCCAGCAGCCCCGGGACAGCCATCTATGGCTACACCTTC.

The CDR3 sequence: CASSSWGQDLGETQYF. CDR3 in DNA: TGTGCCAGCAGTTCCTGGGGACAGGACCTCGGAGAGACCCAGTACTTC. V is TRBV28 and J is TRBJ2-5; TRBD1 agrees at 8 bases. V dropped 4 bases and J dropped 4; count of bases not matched to a gene: 11. CDR3 length: 16 amino acids. Germline CDR1 MDHEN, CDR2 SYDVKM.

The V and J genes are TRBV7-2 and TRBJ2-5, with 11 bases lining up with TRBD2. V dropped 6 bases and J dropped 4; count of bases not matched to a gene: 7. The CDR3 is 15 residues long. CDR1 is SGHTA and CDR2 is FQGNSA in the germline V gene. CDR3 nucleotides: TGTGCCAGCAGACAATCAGGACTAGCGGGAGAGACCCAGTACTTC. It is translated as CASRQSGLAGETQYF.

This chain joins TRBV5-4 and TRBJ2-7; maybe TRBD2 (5 bases). In germline, CDR1 is SGHNT, CDR2 YYREEE (reference sequence). V dropped 1 base and J dropped 2 bases, with 10 bases sitting between them. The CDR3 extends over 14 amino acids. The CDR3 region has the DNA TGTGCCAGCAGCTTGTCGTCGACTACCTACGAGCAGTACTTC. It is translated as CASSLSSTTYEQYF.

The chain joins TRBV3-1 (or the pseudogene TRBV3-2) to TRBJ1-2; TRBD1 is a possible D gene (6 bases). This CDR3 spans 17 amino acids. Deletions cut 1 base from V and 0 bases from J, with 15 bases between. Germline CDR1 LGHDT, CDR2 YNNKEL (reference sequence). The CDR3 loop reads CASSQVGSAGANYGYTF. Written as DNA, the CDR3 is TGTGCCAGCAGCCAAGTAGGTTCGGCAGGGGCTAACTATGGCTACACCTTC.

The J gene is TRBJ1-4, the V gene TRBV4-1; TRBD1 matches at 8 bases. Germline V CDR1 and CDR2: MGHRA, YSYEKL. Losses at the gene ends were 10 bases for V and 3 bases for J; bases not matched to a gene: 13. The CDR3 spans 16 residues. CDR3 amino acids: CATTQGADSANEKLFF. The DNA for the CDR3 is TGCGCCACCACCCAGGGGGCAGACAGCGCTAATGAAAAACTGTTTTTT.

The chain is built from TRBV5-1 and TRBJ2-5, with 7 bases that match TRBD1. The J segment lost 4 bases and the V segment lost 4 bases, leaving 7 bases of the junction unmatched. From germline, CDR1 is SGHRS and CDR2 YFSETQ. The CDR3 is made up of 14 amino acids. This chain's CDR3 is CASSQTGRVETQYF. CDR3 DNA: TGCGCCAGCAGCCAGACAGGGCGGGTAGAGACCCAGTACTTC.

The chain links TRBV6-5 to TRBJ2-3, with a weak D call TRBD2 (6 bases). Looked up from germline, CDR1 is MNHEY and CDR2 is SVGAGI. V was clipped by 7 bases and J by 2 bases, with 10 bases between them. The CDR3 extends over 13 amino acids. The CDR3 nucleotides read TGTGCCAGCACCCGGACTAACACAGATACGCAGTATTTT. It specifies CASTRTNTDTQYF.

V gene TRBV5-1 combines with J gene TRBJ2-5; possible D gene TRBD1, 6 bases. Germline CDR1 is SGHRS and CDR2 is YFSETQ. The V gene lost 5 bases and the J gene lost 5 bases, with 13 bases spanning the gap. The CDR3 runs 13 residues. CDR3 protein: CASRPGTSETQYF. For the CDR3, the DNA is TGCGCCAGCAGACCGGGGACATCCGAGACCCAGTACTTC.

This clone came up a few times. The J gene is TRBJ1-2, the V gene TRBV2; D is unresolved. The germline V gene has CDR1 SNHLY and CDR2 FYNNEI. The CDR3 length is 13 residues. V dropped 2 bases and J dropped 4 bases, with 8 bases sitting between them. CDR3 residues: CASSELGIYGYTF. CDR3 coding DNA: TGTGCCAGCAGTGAACTCGGGATCTATGGCTACACCTTC.

The V call is TRBV28, the J call TRBJ2-7; D ambiguous. V lost 6 bases, J lost 4 bases, and 10 bases lay in between. CDR1 is MDHEN and CDR2 is SYDVKM in the germline V gene. CDR3 size: 12 residues. This CDR3 is CASRPSGYEQYF. DNA for the CDR3: TGTGCCAGCAGACCTTCGGGTTACGAGCAGTACTTC.

The J gene is TRBJ1-1, the V gene TRBV13; TRBD1 aligns across 7 bases. Trimming at V came to 3 bases and at J to 4 bases, leaving 14 bases not matched to a gene. Germline CDR1 PRHDT, CDR2 FYEKMQ (reference sequence). This CDR3 spans 17 amino acids. CDR3 coding DNA: TGTGCCAGCAGCTTTTCGAGGTGGACAGGTCGGGGCACTGAAGCTTTCTTT. Protein: CASSFSRWTGRGTEAFF.

The chain uses TRBV7-2 and TRBJ1-2; TRBD1 aligns across 8 bases. Trimming took 5 bases from V and 8 from J; bases not matched to a gene: 7. This CDR3 is built from 13 residues. Germline-derived CDR1 and CDR2 are SGHTA and FQGNSA. CDR3 loop: CASSVSTGDGYTF. The DNA of the CDR3 is TGTGCCAGCAGCGTATCGACAGGGGACGGCTACACCTTC.

The chain employs TRBV15 and TRBJ2-7; D is uncertain. CDR1 and CDR2 (germline): LNHNV, YYDKDF (reference sequence). V shed 0 bases and J shed 2 bases, with 14 bases lying between them. The CDR3 loop spans 16 amino acids. CDR3 sequence (DNA): TGTGCCACCAGCAGAGATCTCGGCAGTACAGCCTACGAGCAGTACTTC. Protein product: CATSRDLGSTAYEQYF.

The rearrangement joins TRBV14 to TRBJ2-1, with D unclear. V lost 1 base and J 0 bases, leaving 10 bases between the germline ends. This CDR3 has 16 amino acids. The germline gives CDR1 SGHDN, CDR2 FVKESK. The CDR3, as DNA: TGTGCCAGCAGCCAAGGGTCCAGTCGCTCCTACAATGAGCAGTTCTTC. Encoded protein: CASSQGSSRSYNEQFF.

This clone appeared a single time. V is TRBV5-1 and J is TRBJ2-2; 12 nucleotides align to TRBD2. The V gene end was trimmed by 0 bases and the J gene end by 0 bases; junction bases not matched to a gene: 6. Germline CDR1 reads SGHRS; CDR2 reads YFSETQ. CDR3 size: 19 residues. This chain's CDR3 is CASSLEKGLAGPNTGELFF. Here the CDR3 DNA reads TGCGCCAGCAGCTTGGAGAAAGGACTAGCGGGACCGAACACCGGGGAGCTGTTTTTT.

The chain recombines TRBV7-9 with TRBJ1-1; 7 bases match TRBD1. This CDR3 is built from 14 residues. Per germline, CDR1 SEHNR and CDR2 FQNEAQ (reference sequence). The V and J ends lost 1 base and 7 bases, in that order; junction bases with no gene match: 6. The CDR3 is CASSLGPGTVEAFF. The CDR3 nucleotides are TGTGCCAGCAGCTTAGGGCCCGGGACAGTTGAAGCTTTCTTT.

This chain connects TRBV7-8 to TRBJ2-5, with 8 bases matching TRBD1. Germline CDR1 and CDR2: SGHVS and FQNEAQ. Trimming at V came to 3 bases and at J to 5 bases, leaving 8 bases not matched to a gene. CDR3 length: 15 amino acids. CDR3 region: CASSFSGGVMETQYF. The CDR3, as DNA: TGTGCCAGCAGCTTTTCAGGGGGCGTGATGGAGACCCAGTACTTC.

The chain employs TRBV7-2 and TRBJ2-1; 11 nucleotides line up with TRBD1. This CDR3 has 13 residues. In germline, CDR1 is SGHTA, CDR2 FQGNSA. With 8 bases clipped from V and 7 bases from J, the junction kept 4 bases outside the gene matches. The CDR3 DNA follows: TGTGCCAGCCGGGACAGGGGGACGAATGAGCAGTTCTTC. Translating gives CASRDRGTNEQFF.

This clone was seen once. V and J are TRBV7-2 and TRBJ2-1, with D possibly being TRBD2 (5 bases). The V and J ends lost 1 base and 4 bases respectively, with 20 bases between them. Germline V gives CDR1 SGHTA, CDR2 FQGNSA. This CDR3 has 18 residues. The CDR3 reads CASSLERAADVFYNEQFF. In DNA, the CDR3 is TGTGCCAGCAGCTTAGAGAGGGCTGCGGATGTTTTTTACAATGAGCAGTTCTTC. The full variable domain, its missing parts supplied by reference TRBV7-2 and TRBJ2-1, is GAGVSQSPSNKVTEKGKDVELRCDPISGHTALYWYRQSLGQGLEFLIYFQGNSAPDKSGLPSDRFSAERTGGSVSTLTIQRTQQEDSAVYLCASSLERAADVFYNEQFFGPGTRLTVL.

The V gene is TRBV28, the J gene TRBJ1-5; 9 nucleotides match TRBD1. Germline values: CDR1 MDHEN, CDR2 SYDVKM. The junction had 6 bases not matched to a gene; V was cut back by 2 bases and J by 4 bases. This CDR3 comprises 16 residues. CDR3 sequence reads: CASSLPLGTGNQPQHF. The CDR3 DNA sequence: TGTGCCAGCAGTTTACCCTTGGGGACAGGGAATCAGCCCCAGCATTTT.

Points on this clone: Other DNA sequences within the sample encode an identical CDR3. J is TRBJ1-2 and V is TRBV7-2; TRBD1 might be the D (6 bases). Germline lookup yields CDR1 SGHTA and CDR2 FQGNSA. CDR3 length: 12 amino acids. The ends were cut back, 2 bases at V and 5 bases at J, with 6 bases in the middle. Written as DNA, the CDR3 is TGTGCCAGCAGCTTACAGGGGTATGGCTACACCTTC. Translated: CASSLQGYGYTF.

The rearrangement joins TRBV18 to TRBJ1-1, with D possibly being TRBD1 (6 bases). The V end lost 2 bases, the J end lost 1 base, and 11 bases lay between the germline ends. The CDR3 has 15 amino acids. Germline loops: CDR1 KGHSH, CDR2 LQKENI. CDR3 in amino acids: CASSPFLQGNTEAFF. DNA for the CDR3: TGTGCCAGCTCACCATTTTTACAGGGGAACACTGAAGCTTTCTTT.